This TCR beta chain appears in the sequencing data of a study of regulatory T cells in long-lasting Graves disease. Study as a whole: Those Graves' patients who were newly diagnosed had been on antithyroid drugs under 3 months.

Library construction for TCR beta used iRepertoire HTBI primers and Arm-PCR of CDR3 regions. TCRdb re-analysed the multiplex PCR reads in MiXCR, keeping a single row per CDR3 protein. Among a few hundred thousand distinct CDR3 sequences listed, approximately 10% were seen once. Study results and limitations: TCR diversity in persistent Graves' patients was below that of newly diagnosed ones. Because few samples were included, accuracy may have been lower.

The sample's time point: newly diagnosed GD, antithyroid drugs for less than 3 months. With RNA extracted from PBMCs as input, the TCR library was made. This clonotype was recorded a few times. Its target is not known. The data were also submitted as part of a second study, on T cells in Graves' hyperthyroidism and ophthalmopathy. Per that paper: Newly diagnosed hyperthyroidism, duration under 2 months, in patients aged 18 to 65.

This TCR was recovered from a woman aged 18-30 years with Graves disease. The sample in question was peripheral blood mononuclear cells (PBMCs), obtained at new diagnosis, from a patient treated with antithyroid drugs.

The CDR3 sequence: CSAREPGQGIHEQYF. The CDR3 DNA sequence: TGCAGTGCTAGAGAACCGGGACAGGGTATCCACGAGCAGTACTTC. The chain recombines TRBV20-1 with TRBJ2-7; 9 bases align to TRBD1. This CDR3 has 15 amino acids. After removal of 0 bases from V and 5 bases from J, the junction contained 8 bases not matched to a gene. Germline V lookup: CDR1 DFQATT, CDR2 SNEGSKA (reference sequence).